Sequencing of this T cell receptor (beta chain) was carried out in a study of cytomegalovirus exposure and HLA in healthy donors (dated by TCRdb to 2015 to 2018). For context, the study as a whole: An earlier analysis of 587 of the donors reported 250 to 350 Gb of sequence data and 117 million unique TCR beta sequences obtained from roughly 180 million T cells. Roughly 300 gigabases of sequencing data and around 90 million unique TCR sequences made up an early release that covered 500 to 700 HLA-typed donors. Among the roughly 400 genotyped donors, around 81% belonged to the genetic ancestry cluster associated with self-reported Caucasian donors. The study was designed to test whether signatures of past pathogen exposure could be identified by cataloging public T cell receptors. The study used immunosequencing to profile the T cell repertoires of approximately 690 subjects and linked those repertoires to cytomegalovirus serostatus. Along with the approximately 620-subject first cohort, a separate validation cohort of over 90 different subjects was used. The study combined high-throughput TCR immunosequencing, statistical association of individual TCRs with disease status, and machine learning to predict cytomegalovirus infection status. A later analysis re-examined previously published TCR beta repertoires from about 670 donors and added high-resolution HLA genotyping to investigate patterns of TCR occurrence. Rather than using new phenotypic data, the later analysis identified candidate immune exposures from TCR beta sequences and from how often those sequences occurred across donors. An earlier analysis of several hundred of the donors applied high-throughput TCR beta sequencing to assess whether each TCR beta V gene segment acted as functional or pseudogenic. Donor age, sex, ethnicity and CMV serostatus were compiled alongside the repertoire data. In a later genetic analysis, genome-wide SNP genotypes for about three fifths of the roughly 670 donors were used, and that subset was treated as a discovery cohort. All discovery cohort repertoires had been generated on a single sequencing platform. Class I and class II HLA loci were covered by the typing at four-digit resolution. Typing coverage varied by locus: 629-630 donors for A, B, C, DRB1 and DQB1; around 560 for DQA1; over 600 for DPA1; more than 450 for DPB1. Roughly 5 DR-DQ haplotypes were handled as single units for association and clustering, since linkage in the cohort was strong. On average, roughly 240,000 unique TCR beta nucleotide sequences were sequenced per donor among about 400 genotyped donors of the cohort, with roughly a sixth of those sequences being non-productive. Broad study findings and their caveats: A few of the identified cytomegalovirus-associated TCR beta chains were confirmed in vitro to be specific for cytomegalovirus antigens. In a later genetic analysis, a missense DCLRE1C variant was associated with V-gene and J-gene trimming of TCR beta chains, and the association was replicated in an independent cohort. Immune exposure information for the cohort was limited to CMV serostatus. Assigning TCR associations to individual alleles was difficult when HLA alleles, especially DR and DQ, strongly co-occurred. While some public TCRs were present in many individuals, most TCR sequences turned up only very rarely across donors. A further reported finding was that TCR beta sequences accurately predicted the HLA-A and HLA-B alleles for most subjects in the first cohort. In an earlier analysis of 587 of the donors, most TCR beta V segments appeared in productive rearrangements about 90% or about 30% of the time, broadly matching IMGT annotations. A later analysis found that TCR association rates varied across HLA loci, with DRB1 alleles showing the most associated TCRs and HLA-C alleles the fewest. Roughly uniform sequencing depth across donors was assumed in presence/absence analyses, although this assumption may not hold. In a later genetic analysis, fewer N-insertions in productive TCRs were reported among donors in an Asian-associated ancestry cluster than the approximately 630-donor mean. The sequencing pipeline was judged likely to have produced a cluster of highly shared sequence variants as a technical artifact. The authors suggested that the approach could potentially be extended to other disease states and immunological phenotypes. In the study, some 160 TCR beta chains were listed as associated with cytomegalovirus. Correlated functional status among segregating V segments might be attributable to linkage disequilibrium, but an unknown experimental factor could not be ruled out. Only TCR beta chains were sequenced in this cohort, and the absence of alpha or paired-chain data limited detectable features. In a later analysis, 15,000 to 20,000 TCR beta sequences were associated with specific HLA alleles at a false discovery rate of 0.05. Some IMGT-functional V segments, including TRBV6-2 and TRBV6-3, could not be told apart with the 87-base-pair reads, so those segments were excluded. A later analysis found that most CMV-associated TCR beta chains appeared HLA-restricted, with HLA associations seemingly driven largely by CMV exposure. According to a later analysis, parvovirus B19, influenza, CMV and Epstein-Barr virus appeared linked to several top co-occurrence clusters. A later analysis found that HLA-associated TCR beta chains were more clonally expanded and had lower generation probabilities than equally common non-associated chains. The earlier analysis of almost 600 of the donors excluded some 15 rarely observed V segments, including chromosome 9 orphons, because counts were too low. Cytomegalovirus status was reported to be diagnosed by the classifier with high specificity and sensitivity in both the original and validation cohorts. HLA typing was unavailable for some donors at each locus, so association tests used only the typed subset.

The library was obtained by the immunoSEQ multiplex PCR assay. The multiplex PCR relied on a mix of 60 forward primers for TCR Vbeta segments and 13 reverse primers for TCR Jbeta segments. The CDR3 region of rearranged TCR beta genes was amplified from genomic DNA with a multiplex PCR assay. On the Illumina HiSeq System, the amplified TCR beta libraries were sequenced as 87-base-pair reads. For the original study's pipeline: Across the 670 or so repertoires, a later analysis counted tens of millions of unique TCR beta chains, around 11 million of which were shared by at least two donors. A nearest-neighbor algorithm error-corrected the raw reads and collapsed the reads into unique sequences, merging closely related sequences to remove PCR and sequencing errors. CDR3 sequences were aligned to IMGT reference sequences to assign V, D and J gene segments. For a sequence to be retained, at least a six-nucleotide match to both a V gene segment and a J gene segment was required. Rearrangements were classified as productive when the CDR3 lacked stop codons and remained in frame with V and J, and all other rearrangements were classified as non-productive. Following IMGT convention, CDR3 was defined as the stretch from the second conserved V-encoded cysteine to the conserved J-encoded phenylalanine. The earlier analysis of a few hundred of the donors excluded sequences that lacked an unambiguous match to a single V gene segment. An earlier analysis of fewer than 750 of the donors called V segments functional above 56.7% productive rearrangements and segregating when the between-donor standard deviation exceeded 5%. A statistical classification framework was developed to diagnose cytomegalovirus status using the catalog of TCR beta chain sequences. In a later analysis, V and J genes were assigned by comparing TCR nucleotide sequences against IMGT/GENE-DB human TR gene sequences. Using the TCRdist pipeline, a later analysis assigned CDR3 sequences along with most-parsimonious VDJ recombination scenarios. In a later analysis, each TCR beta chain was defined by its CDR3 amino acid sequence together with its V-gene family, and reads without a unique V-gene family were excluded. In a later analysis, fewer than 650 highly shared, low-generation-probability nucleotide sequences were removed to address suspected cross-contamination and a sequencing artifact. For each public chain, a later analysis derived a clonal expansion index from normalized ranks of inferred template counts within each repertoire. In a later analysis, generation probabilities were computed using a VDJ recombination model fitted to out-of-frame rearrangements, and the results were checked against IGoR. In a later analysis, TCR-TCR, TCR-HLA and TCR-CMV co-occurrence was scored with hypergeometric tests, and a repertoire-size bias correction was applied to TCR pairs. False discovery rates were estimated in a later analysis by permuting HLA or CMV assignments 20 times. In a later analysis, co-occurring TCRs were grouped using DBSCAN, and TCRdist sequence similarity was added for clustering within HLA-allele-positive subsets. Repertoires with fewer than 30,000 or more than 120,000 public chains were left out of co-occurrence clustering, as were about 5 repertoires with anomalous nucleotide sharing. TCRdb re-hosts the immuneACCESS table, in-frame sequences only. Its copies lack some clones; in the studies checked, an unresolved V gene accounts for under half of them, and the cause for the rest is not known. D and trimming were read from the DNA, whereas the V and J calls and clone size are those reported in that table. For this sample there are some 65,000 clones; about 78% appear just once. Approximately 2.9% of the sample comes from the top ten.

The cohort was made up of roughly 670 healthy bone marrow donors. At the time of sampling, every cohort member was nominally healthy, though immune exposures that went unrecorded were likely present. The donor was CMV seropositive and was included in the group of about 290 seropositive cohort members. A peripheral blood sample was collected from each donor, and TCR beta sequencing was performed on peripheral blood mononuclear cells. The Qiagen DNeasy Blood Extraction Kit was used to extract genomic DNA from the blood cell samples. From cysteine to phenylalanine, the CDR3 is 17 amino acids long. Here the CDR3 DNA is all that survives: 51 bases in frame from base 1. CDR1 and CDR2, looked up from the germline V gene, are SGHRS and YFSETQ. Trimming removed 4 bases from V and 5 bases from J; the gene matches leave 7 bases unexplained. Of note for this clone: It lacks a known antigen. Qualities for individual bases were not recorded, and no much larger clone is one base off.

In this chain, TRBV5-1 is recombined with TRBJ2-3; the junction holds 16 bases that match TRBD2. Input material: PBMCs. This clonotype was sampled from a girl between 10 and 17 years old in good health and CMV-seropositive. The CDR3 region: CASSLGTSGGAGDTQYF. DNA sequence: TGCGCCAGCAGCCTAGGGACTAGCGGGGGGGCCGGAGATACGCAGTATTTT.